This TCR beta chain was sequenced for a study of cytomegalovirus exposure and HLA in healthy donors. Overall study findings and caveats: Earlier results showed most TCR beta V segments being productive about 87% or about 30% of the time.

For this clone: The antigen remains unidentified.

CDR1 and CDR2 (germline): WNHNN, SYGVQD (reference sequence). The V end was cut by 7 bases, the J end by 5 bases, with 14 bases between. This CDR3 contains 14 residues. This PCR relied on a set of 60 Vbeta primers and 13 Jbeta primers. Method: immunoSEQ multiplex PCR; TCRdb's copy keeps in-frame clones and lacks some. The sample records more than 110,000 clones, about 71% being singletons. The clonotype originates from an older woman in good health and CMV-seropositive. This chain connects TRBV10-1 to TRBJ1-4; D may be TRBD1 (5 bases). Sequencing was performed on PBMCs. CDR3 residues: CASTGNKGNEKLFF. The CDR3 DNA is TGCGCCAGCACGGGCAACAAGGGGAATGAAAAACTGTTTTTT.